This T cell receptor beta chain emerged from a study of Ad26.COV2.S vaccination and SARS-CoV-2 variants. Germline V gene lookup returns CDR1 MNHEY and CDR2 SVGAGI. This CDR3 comprises 14 residues. Clones were sequenced by immunoSEQ multiplex PCR, and TCRdb holds only the in-frame ones, with some missing. In the table there are 300,000 to 400,000 clones, approximately 86% of which are singletons. Treatment in this sample: 15 to 20 received Ad26.COV2.S at low or high dose, single or two shots; several received placebo; per-sample allocation not given. The samples date from day 63 after the first vaccine or placebo injection. Only one count was recorded for this clone. One junction end disagrees with the germline gene, perhaps due to a read error.

The receptor was derived from a person between 18 and 59 years old who received the Ad26.COV2.S COVID-19 vaccine or a placebo. This chain uses TRBV6-5 with TRBJ2-7, with 10 bases fitting TRBD1. The sample in question was peripheral blood, obtained in a trial of Ad26.COV2.S vaccine versus placebo. DNA for the CDR3: TGTGCCAGCGGTTACCGGGACAGGGGTTACGAGCAGTACTTC. Translation: CASGYRDRGYEQYF.